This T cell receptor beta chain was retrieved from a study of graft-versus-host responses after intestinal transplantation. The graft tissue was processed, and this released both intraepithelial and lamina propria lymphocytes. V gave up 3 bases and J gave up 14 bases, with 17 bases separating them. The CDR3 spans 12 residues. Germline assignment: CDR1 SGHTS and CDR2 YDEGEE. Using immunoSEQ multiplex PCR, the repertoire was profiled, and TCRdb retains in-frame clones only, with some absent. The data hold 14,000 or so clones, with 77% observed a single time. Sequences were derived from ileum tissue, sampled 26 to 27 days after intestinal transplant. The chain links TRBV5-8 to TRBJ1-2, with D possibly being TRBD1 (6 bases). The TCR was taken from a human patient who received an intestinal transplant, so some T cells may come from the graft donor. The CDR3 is CASSWDRDIGTF. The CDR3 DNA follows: TGTGCCAGCAGCTGGGACCGGGACATCGGGACCTTC. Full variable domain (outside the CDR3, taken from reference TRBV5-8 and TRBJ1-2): EAGVTQSPTHLIKTRGQQATLRCSPISGHTSVYWYQQALGLGLQFLLWYDEGEERNRGNFPPRFSGRQFPNYSSELNVNALELEDSALYLCASSWDRDIGTFGSGTRLTVV.